What follows are 25 T cell receptor delta chains derived from one specimen sequenced in a study of gamma-delta chains in newborns, infants, children (dated by TCRdb to the late 2010s). Sequenced on an Illumina MiSeq. In TCRdb, clones were called once more from the public reads by CATT, and rows of identical DNA were later combined. A total of about 4,100 delta-chain clones appear in this sample, around 0.6% of them only once. Approximately 15% of the sample lies in the top ten. The sample consisted of blood. These receptor sequences come from a child who was a newborn, infant or young child, either healthy, febrile or measles-vaccinated (not recorded which).

This clone was seen a few times. This is likely an artifact of a read error, given a far larger clone one base away. CDR3 in DNA: TGTGCCTGTGACCCGACTGGGGGATCGGAAAACTGGGGCACCCGACAGATGTTTTTC. The encoded protein is CACDPTGGSENWGTRQMFF. This rearrangement joins TRDV2 to TRDJ3; TRDD3 matches 10 bases. Germline V gene lookup returns CDR1 GEAIGNYY and CDR2 EKD. The CDR3 is 19 amino acids.

This clone has a handful of counts. Since a far larger clone is one base different, this is likely a read error. The same CDR3 also results from other DNA sequences found in this sample. The chain carries TRDV2 and TRDJ2, with 8 bases that match TRDD3. The CDR3 contains 14 residues. In germline, CDR1 is GEAIGNYY, CDR2 EKD. CDR3 in DNA: TGTGCCTGTGACAGGGGATACTGGACAGCGCAACTCTTCTTT. It codes for CACDRGYWTAQLFF.

A word on this clone: Given a far larger clone just one base away, this is likely a sequencing read error. Distinct nucleotide sequences in the sample also encode this CDR3. The V gene is TRDV2, the J gene TRDJ3; TRDD3 matches 13 bases. CDR1 GEAIGNYY and CDR2 EKD come from the germline V gene. The CDR3 runs 20 residues. The CDR3 sequence: CACDTGTGGYDTWDTRQMFF. The DNA for the CDR3 is TGTGCCTGCGACACCGGTACTGGGGGATACGACACCTGGGACACCCGACAGATGTTTTTC.

On this clone: It differs at one base from a far larger clone, so likely a read error. Other DNA variants within this sample encode the same CDR3. The chain joins TRDV2 to TRDJ3; 12 positions match TRDD3. CDR1 is GEAIGNYY and CDR2 is EKD in the germline V gene. The CDR3 contains 17 residues. The CDR3 sequence is CACDSTGGYWDTRQMFF. The CDR3 DNA is TGTGCCTGTGACAGTACTGGGGGATACTGGGACACCCGTCAGATGTTTTTC.

As concerns this clone: A much larger clone lies a single base off, so this may be a read error. V and J are TRAV29/DV5 and TRDJ2, with 8 bases matching TRDD2. The CDR3 is 22 amino acids. Germline loops: CDR1 NSMFDY, CDR2 ISSIKDK. Trimming took 1 base from V and 0 from J; bases not matched to a gene: 23. The CDR3 DNA is TGTGCAGCAAGCACATCCCTGCTTCCTACTCTCTATAGCCGGTCTTTGACAGCACAACTCTTCTTT. Translating it yields CAASTSLLPTLYSRSLTAQLFF. Combining the CDR3 with reference TRAV29/DV5 and TRDJ2 gives the whole variable domain DQQVKQNSPSLSVQEGRISILNCDYTNSMFDYFLWYKKYPAEGPTFLISISSIKDKNEDGRFTVFLNKSAKHLSLHIVPSQPGDSAVYFCAASTSLLPTLYSRSLTAQLFFGKGTQLIVEP.

This clone has a handful of counts. A read error likely explains this, since a far larger clone differs by one base. Other nucleotide sequences from this sample produce the same CDR3. The chain uses TRDV2 and TRDJ3; 10 nucleotides match TRDD3. Germline V CDR1 and CDR2: GEAIGNYY, EKD. This CDR3 has 19 amino acids. Germline trimming cut 0 bases from V and 0 bases from J; bases unmatched to any gene: 4. The CDR3 nucleotides are TGTGCCTGTGACACCGTGCTGGGGGATAGCTCCTGGGACACCCGACAGATGTTTTTC. Its protein product is CACDTVLGDSSWDTRQMFF.

This clone has a handful of counts. TCRdb's entry gives the protein of a much larger clone, which mismatches this DNA's translation at residue 3, likely from a read error; the protein reported here is translated from the DNA. The CDR3 sequence: CARDTVWGSSWDTRQMFF. The CDR3 bases are TGTGCCCGTGACACCGTCTGGGGGAGCTCCTGGGACACCCGACAGATGTTTTTC. This chain uses TRDV2 with TRDJ3, with 8 positions matching TRDD3. CDR1 GEAIGNYY and CDR2 EKD come from the germline V gene. There are 18 residues in the CDR3.

Sample share makes this clone medium-sized. This CDR3 is also generated by other DNA sequences in the sample. The V call is TRDV2, the J call TRDJ3, with 11 bases aligning to TRDD3. The germline gives CDR1 GEAIGNYY, CDR2 EKD. The V segment lost 2 bases and the J segment 0 bases; nucleotides outside the gene matches: 5. The CDR3 runs 19 residues. Here the CDR3 DNA reads TGTGCCTGTGACAGGGGTACTGGGGGATACTCCTGGGACACCCGACAGATGTTTTTC. Translating it yields CACDRGTGGYSWDTRQMFF.

The table lists this clone with a few counts. Given a much more abundant clone one base away, this may be a read error. The chain carries TRDV1 and TRDJ1, with TRDD3 matching over 13 bases. Germline lookup yields CDR1 TSWWSYY and CDR2 QGS. CDR3 size: 24 residues. V was clipped by 3 bases and J by 2 bases; unmatched bases: 27. As DNA, the CDR3 is TGTGCTCTTGGGGACCGACTCCTCCTCCTTACTGGGGGATACGCAGTGAGGGGGACCGATAAACTCATCTTT. Protein: CALGDRLLLLTGGYAVRGTDKLIF.

Worth noting for this clone: A read error is possible here, since a much larger clone lies one base away. This sample also contains other DNA sequences that code for the same CDR3. V usage is TRDV2 and J usage is TRDJ3; TRDD3 matches at 13 bases. The CDR3 extends over 21 amino acids. Germline CDR1 is GEAIGNYY and CDR2 is EKD. CDR3 in amino acids: CACDTVLGDTISSWDTRQMFF. DNA of the CDR3: TGTGCCTGTGACACCGTACTGGGGGATACGATTAGCTCCTGGGACACCCGGCAGATGTTTTTC.

As regards this clone: A much more abundant neighbour one base away suggests this may be a read error. The V and J genes are TRDV2 and TRDJ3; 12 positions match TRDD3. Germline CDR1 is GEAIGNYY and CDR2 is EKD. This CDR3 has 23 amino acids. DNA of the CDR3: TGTGCCCGTGACTCTATTCCTCTGGGGGATACGATGGGCAGCTCCTGGGACACCCGACAGATGTTTTTC. Translating it yields CARDSIPLGDTMGSSWDTRQMFF.

In this sample, this clone turned up a few times. Germline and junction disagree at one end, which may indicate a read error. Other DNA sequences within the sample encode an identical CDR3. The rearrangement joins TRDV2 to TRDJ3; 10 nucleotides agree with TRDD3. The CDR3 spans 20 residues. Looked up from germline, CDR1 is GEAIGNYY and CDR2 is EKD. In DNA, the CDR3 is TGTGCCTGCGACACCGGGGGATACGGGATCGCATCCTGGGACACCCGACAGATGTTTTTC. Its translation: CACDTGGYGIASWDTRQMFF.

To note about this clone: TCRdb's protein, taken from a much larger clone, differs from this DNA's translation at residue 14, likely owing to a read error; the protein displayed comes from the DNA. The V gene is TRDV2, the J gene TRDJ3; perhaps TRDD3 as D (6 bases). CDR3 length: 20 residues. Looked up from germline, CDR1 is GEAIGNYY and CDR2 is EKD. Here the CDR3 DNA reads TGTGCCTGTGACAAAAAAAGCCGGAGGATAACCCCCTGGGGCACCCGACAGATGTTTTTC. Amino acid sequence: CACDKKSRRITPWGTRQMFF.

The sample holds a few counts of this clone. The TCRdb protein comes from a much larger clone and disagrees with this DNA's translation at residue 14, likely due to a read error; the protein given here is derived from the DNA. The gene calls are TRDV2 and TRDJ3; TRDD3 agrees at 8 bases. Germline V gene lookup returns CDR1 GEAIGNYY and CDR2 EKD. The CDR3 spans 19 residues. The CDR3 nucleotides read TGTGCCTGTGACACCATACTGGGGGTCCCCTCCTGGGACGCCCGACAGATGTTTTTC. Protein sequence: CACDTILGVPSWDARQMFF.

By its share, this clone is medium-sized (0.01 to 0.1%). With a much larger clone just one base away, this may be a read error. The gene calls are TRDV2 and TRDJ3, with 11 positions matching TRDD3. With V trimmed by 0 bases and J by 2 bases, 14 bases remained unmatched. This CDR3 is built from 22 residues. Germline CDR1 GEAIGNYY, CDR2 EKD. The CDR3 DNA is TGTGCCTGTGACACCGTGGTACTGGGGGATAAGAAGAGCACCTGGGACACCCGACAGATGTTTTTC. Protein: CACDTVVLGDKKSTWDTRQMFF.

On this clone itself: TCRdb assigns this DNA the protein of a much larger clone, which departs from its translation at residue 12; this likely reflects a read error, and the protein shown comes from translating the DNA. This rearrangement joins TRDV2 to TRDJ3; 12 positions agree with TRDD3. Germline V gives CDR1 GEAIGNYY, CDR2 EKD. Germline trimming cut 0 bases from V and 5 bases from J; bases unmatched to any gene: 7. CDR3 length equals 19 residues. In DNA form, the CDR3 reads TGTGCCTGTGACACCACCTGGGGGATACGTGGCCGGGACACCCGACAGATGTTTTTC. It codes for CACDTTWGIRGRDTRQMFF.

Points on this clone: A read error may produce the germline difference seen at one junction end. V usage is TRDV2 and J usage is TRDJ2; 13 positions match TRDD3. Since TCRdb gives no J gene, matching the DNA to germline was used here to assign it. The CDR3 runs to 14 residues. The germline V gene encodes CDR1 GEAIGNYY and CDR2 EKD. The CDR3 coding sequence is TGTGCCTGTAACACTGGGGGATACGAAGCACAACTCTTCTTT. Translating it yields CACNTGGYEAQLFF.

A word on this clone: One base separates it from a far larger clone, so it is likely a read error. V usage is TRDV2 and J usage is TRDJ3, with TRDD3 identical over 8 bases. The CDR3 contains 21 residues. The junction had 15 bases not matched to a gene; V was cut back by 3 bases and J by 0 bases. Germline values: CDR1 GEAIGNYY, CDR2 EKD. The DNA for the CDR3 is TGTGCCTGTGACCTCGTACGTACTGGGGGTCCTAGCTCCTGGGACACCCGACAGATGTTTTTC. This gives the protein CACDLVRTGGPSSWDTRQMFF.

In its sample, this clone is medium-sized. V is TRDV3 and J is TRDJ2; maybe TRDD2 (5 bases). The germline V gene has CDR1 TVYSNPD and CDR2 GDNSRS (reference sequence). CDR3 length equals 17 residues. Trimming took 4 bases from V and 0 from J, leaving 21 bases between them. CDR3 nucleotide sequence: TGTGCCTACCTTCAGTTCCCAAGTATACCTTTGACAGCACAACTCTTCTTT. Protein: CAYLQFPSIPLTAQLFF. The full variable domain, with the rest looked up from reference TRDV3 and TRDJ2, is CDKVTQSSPDQTVASGSEVVLLCTYDTVYSNPDLFWYRIRPDYSFQFVFYGDNSRSEGADFTQGRFSVKHILTQKAFHLVISPVRTEDSATYYCAYLQFPSIPLTAQLFFGKGTQLIVEP.

This clone was observed a few times. This may arise from a read error, as a much more abundant clone is one base away. Additional DNA sequences in this sample encode the identical CDR3. The gene calls are TRDV2 and TRDJ3, with D possibly TRDD3 on 6 matching bases. Germline CDR1 and CDR2: GEAIGNYY and EKD. This CDR3 is 18 amino acids long. CDR3 in amino acids: CACDTGYSNSWDTRQMFF. In DNA form, the CDR3 reads TGTGCCTGCGACACCGGATACTCTAACTCCTGGGACACCCGACAGATGTTTTTC.

By its share, this clone is large. V gene TRDV2 combines with J gene TRDJ3; the match to TRDD3 covers 11 bases. J lost 4 bases, V lost 3 bases, and 4 bases had no gene match. The CDR3 length is 17 residues. Per germline, CDR1 GEAIGNYY and CDR2 EKD. CDR3 sequence (DNA): TGTGCCTGTGACTCTGGGGGATACTCATGGGACACCCGACAGATGTTTTTC. Translation gives CACDSGGYSWDTRQMFF.

Remarks on this clone: TCRdb assigns this DNA the protein of a much larger clone, which departs from its translation at residue 9; this likely reflects a read error, and the protein shown comes from translating the DNA. The chain is built from TRDV2 and TRDJ2, with TRDD3 matching 7 bases. The CDR3 extends over 14 amino acids. V trimming: 3 bases; J trimming: 6 bases; junction bases outside the gene matches: 6. Germline values: CDR1 GEAIGNYY, CDR2 EKD. The CDR3 DNA follows: TGTGCCTGTGACCCTGGGGGGTTGGCAGCACAACTCTTCTTT. This encodes CACDPGGLAAQLFF.

This clone has just a few counts. Being one base from a much bigger clone, this may be a read error. V usage is TRDV2 and J usage is TRDJ3, with TRDD3 matching 9 bases. CDR3 length: 20 residues. In germline, CDR1 is GEAIGNYY, CDR2 EKD. V gave up 1 base and J gave up 0 bases; unmatched junction bases: 9. CDR3 DNA sequence: TGTGCCTGTGACACATCTGGGGGATGCGCTAGCTCCTGGGACACCCGACAGATGTTTTTC. This translates into CACDTSGGCASSWDTRQMFF.

In its sample, this clone is medium-sized. The chain carries TRDV3 and TRDJ1; 8 bases are shared with TRDD3. The CDR3 extends over 13 amino acids. V shed 4 bases and J 0 bases; nucleotides not matched to a gene: 4. Germline V gene lookup returns CDR1 TVYSNPD and CDR2 GDNSRS (reference sequence). The CDR3 sequence: CAYPLGDTDKLIF. As DNA, the CDR3 is TGTGCCTACCCACTGGGGGACACCGATAAACTCATCTTT.

By sample share, this clone is large (0.1 to 1%). The same CDR3 also results from other DNA sequences found in this sample. This rearrangement joins TRDV2 to TRDJ2, with 10 bases aligning to TRDD3. V was pared by 2 bases and J by 5 bases, with 1 base of the junction left unmatched. The germline CDR1 and CDR2 sequences are GEAIGNYY and EKD. The CDR3 covers 14 residues. The CDR3 protein is CACDILGDTAQLFF. The CDR3 nucleotides read TGTGCCTGTGACATACTGGGGGATACAGCACAACTCTTCTTT.